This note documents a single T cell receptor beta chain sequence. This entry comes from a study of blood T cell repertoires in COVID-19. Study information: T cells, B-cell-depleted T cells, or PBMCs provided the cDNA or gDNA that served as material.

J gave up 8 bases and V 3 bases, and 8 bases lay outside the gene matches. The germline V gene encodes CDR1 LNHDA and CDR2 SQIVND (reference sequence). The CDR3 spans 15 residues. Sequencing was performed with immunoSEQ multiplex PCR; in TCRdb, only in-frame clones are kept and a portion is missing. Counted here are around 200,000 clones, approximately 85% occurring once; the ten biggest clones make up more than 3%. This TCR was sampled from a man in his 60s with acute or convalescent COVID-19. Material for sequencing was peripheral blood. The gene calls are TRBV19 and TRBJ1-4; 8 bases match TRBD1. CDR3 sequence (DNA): TGTGCCAGTAGTATGCAACAGGGGGTTACGGAAAAACTGTTTTTT. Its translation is CASSMQQGVTEKLFF.